The 11 T cell receptor beta chains below were found in one sample sequenced in a study of regulatory T cells in long-lasting Graves disease. The time point is: newly diagnosed GD, antithyroid drugs for less than 3 months. RNA isolated from PBMCs was used to make the TCR library. To make TCR beta libraries, researchers used iRepertoire HTBI primers and Arm-PCR of CDR3 regions. Using its own MiXCR run on the multiplex PCR reads, TCRdb lists one record per CDR3 protein. The table lists over 350,000 distinct CDR3 sequences, 15% of them singletons. The same sample was also studied in work on T cells in Graves' hyperthyroidism and ophthalmopathy.

Sequences were derived from peripheral blood mononuclear cells (PBMCs), sampled at new diagnosis, from a patient treated with antithyroid drugs. All receptors come from a middle-aged woman with Graves disease.

This clonotype was counted at least ten times. This chain links TRBV11-1 with TRBJ2-1, with 7 bases fitting TRBD2. The CDR3 is 16 amino acids. Germline V gene lookup returns CDR1 SGHAT and CDR2 FQDESV (reference sequence). Losses at the gene ends were 5 bases for V and 7 bases for J; bases not matched to a gene: 14. CDR3 sequence: CASSPSQGGAVNEQFF. In nucleotides, the CDR3 is TGTGCCAGCAGCCCGTCTCAGGGAGGGGCTGTGAATGAGCAGTTCTTC.

This clonotype was observed at least ten times. The gene calls are TRBV7-8 and TRBJ2-1; D may be TRBD1 (6 bases). Germline assignment: CDR1 SGHVS and CDR2 FQNEAQ. The CDR3 sequence is 16 residues long. Deletions cut 3 bases from V and 3 bases from J, with 15 bases between. The CDR3 DNA reads TGTGCCAGCAGCTTTAGTCCGGGACAAGGCTACAATGAGCAGTTCTTC. It is translated as CASSFSPGQGYNEQFF.

The rearrangement joins TRBV20-1 to TRBJ2-7; either TRBD1 or TRBD2 may supply D (6 bases each). Germline CDR1 is DFQATT and CDR2 is SNEGSKA (reference sequence). With 3 bases removed from V and 2 bases from J, the gap between germline ends came to 20 bases. This CDR3 contains 16 residues. CDR3 loop: CSASRPWGAGAYEQYF. CDR3 sequence (DNA): TGCAGTGCTAGTCGCCCCTGGGGGGCCGGCGCCTACGAGCAGTACTTC.

This clonotype appeared many times. The rearrangement uses TRBV7-2 and TRBJ2-3, with 8 bases that match TRBD2. The CDR3 extends over 14 amino acids. The V gene end was trimmed by 9 bases and the J gene end by 0 bases; junction bases not matched to a gene: 5. Germline loops: CDR1 SGHTA, CDR2 FQGNSA. The CDR3 DNA is TGTGCCAGTAAACTAGCGGAAAGCACAGATACGCAGTATTTT. Translating gives CASKLAESTDTQYF.

This clonotype was seen repeatedly, ten times or more. CDR3 DNA: TGTGCCAGCAGCTTATCGCTGACTGCCAATGAGCAGTTCTTC. This encodes CASSLSLTANEQFF. The rearrangement joins TRBV7-9 to TRBJ2-1; D remains ambiguous. The germline CDR1 and CDR2 sequences are SEHNR and FQNEAQ (reference sequence). V was cut by 2 bases and J by 6 bases, with 11 bases left in between. The CDR3 runs to 14 residues.

Ten or more counts support this clonotype. CDR3 DNA: TGCAGTGCCGTAACCGGGACAGGGTATGAAAAACTGTTTTTT. Translating it yields CSAVTGTGYEKLFF. The rearrangement joins TRBV20-1 to TRBJ1-4; 9 nucleotides match TRBD1. The CDR3 has 14 amino acids. CDR1 is DFQATT and CDR2 is SNEGSKA in the germline V gene (reference sequence). The trim removed 6 bases at V and 6 bases at J, leaving 8 bases unmatched.

This clonotype was recorded many times. The rearrangement uses TRBV2 and TRBJ2-1; D is unresolved. This CDR3 is built from 13 residues. Per the germline V gene, CDR1 is SNHLY and CDR2 is FYNNEI. V was trimmed by 6 bases and J by 5 bases, leaving 11 bases between them. The CDR3 coding sequence is TGTGCCAGCAGCGACGGAAGAAACAATGAGCAGTTCTTC. Encoded protein: CASSDGRNNEQFF.

The table lists this clonotype with many counts. The rearrangement links TRBV7-9 to TRBJ1-1; D unresolved. Germline V gene sequence: CDR1 SEHNR, CDR2 FQNEAQ (reference sequence). V lost 0 bases, J lost 8 bases, and 10 bases lay in between. This CDR3 is 13 amino acids long. The CDR3 DNA reads as TGTGCCAGCAGCTTAGCCAACTTCAAGGAAGCTTTCTTT. Translation gives CASSLANFKEAFF.

This clonotype was counted only a few times. The chain is built from TRBV29-1 and TRBJ2-2; D not certain. Germline lookup yields CDR1 SQVTM and CDR2 ANQGSEA. The CDR3 is 11 amino acids. Trimming removed 4 bases at V and 5 bases at J, with 5 bases between. The CDR3 sequence: CSVVATGELFF. Here the CDR3 DNA reads TGCAGCGTTGTGGCTACCGGGGAGCTGTTTTTT.

This chain connects TRBV19 to TRBJ2-7; 15 nucleotides line up with TRBD2. Germline values: CDR1 LNHDA, CDR2 SQIVND (reference sequence). V was pared by 2 bases and J by 3 bases, with 8 bases of the junction left unmatched. The CDR3 loop spans 18 amino acids. The CDR3 nucleotides are TGTGCCAGTAGTATATGGGGGGTGGGACTAGCGGGGGGCTACGAGCAGTACTTC. Protein sequence: CASSIWGVGLAGGYEQYF.

This clonotype was counted between two and nine times. The J gene is TRBJ2-1, the V gene TRBV7-8; 8 nucleotides align to TRBD2. Germline V lookup: CDR1 SGHVS, CDR2 FQNEAQ. The length of the CDR3 is 16 residues. V lost 2 bases to trimming and J lost 0 bases; unmatched junction nucleotides: 3. CDR3 bases: TGTGCCAGCAGCTTAATAGCGGGAAGCTCCTACAATGAGCAGTTCTTC. Translated: CASSLIAGSSYNEQFF.